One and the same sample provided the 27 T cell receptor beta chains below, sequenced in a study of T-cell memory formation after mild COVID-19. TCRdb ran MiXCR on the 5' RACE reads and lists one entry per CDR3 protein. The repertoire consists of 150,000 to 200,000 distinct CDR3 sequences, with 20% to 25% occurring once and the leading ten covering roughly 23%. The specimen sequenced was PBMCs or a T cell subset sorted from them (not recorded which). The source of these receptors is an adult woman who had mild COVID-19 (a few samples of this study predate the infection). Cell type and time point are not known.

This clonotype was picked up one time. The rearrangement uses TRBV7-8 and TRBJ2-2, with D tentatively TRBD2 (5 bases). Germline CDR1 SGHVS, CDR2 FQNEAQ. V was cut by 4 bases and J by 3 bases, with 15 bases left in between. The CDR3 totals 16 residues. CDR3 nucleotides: TGTGCCAGCAGCTCGGGGTTTATCGGGGACACCGGGGAGCTGTTTTTT. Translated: CASSSGFIGDTGELFF.

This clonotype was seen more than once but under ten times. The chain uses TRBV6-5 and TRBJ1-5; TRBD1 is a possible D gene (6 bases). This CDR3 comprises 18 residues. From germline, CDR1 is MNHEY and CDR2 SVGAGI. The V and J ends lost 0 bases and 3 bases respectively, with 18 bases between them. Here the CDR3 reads CASSYSPPPGVNNQPQHF. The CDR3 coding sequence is TGTGCCAGCAGTTACTCACCGCCCCCAGGGGTCAACAATCAGCCCCAGCATTTT.

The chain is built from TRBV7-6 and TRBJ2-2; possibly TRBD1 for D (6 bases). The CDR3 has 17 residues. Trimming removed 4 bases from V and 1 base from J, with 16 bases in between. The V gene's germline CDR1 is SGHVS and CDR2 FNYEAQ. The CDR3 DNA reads TGTGCCAGCAGCTCCCAAGGGACAACCTGGAACACCGGGGAGCTGTTTTTT. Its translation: CASSSQGTTWNTGELFF.

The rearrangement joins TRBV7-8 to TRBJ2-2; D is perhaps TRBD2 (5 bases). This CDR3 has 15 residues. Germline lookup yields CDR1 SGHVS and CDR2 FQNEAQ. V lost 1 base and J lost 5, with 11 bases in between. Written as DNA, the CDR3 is TGTGCCAGCAGCTTAGGGCCGGGGAGAACCGGGGAGCTGTTTTTT. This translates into CASSLGPGRTGELFF.

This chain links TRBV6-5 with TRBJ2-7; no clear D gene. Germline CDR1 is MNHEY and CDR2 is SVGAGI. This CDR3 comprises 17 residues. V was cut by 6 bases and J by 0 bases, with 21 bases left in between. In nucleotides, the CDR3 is TGTGCCAGCAGCTACGAGTGGACCGGACGGTTCTCCTACGAGCAGTACTTC. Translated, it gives CASSYEWTGRFSYEQYF.

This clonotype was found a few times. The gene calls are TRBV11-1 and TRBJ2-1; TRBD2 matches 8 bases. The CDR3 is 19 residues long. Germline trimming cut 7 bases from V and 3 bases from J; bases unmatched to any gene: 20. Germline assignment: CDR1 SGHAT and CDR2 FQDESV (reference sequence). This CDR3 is CASTDWMREVPVGYNEQFF. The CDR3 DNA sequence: TGTGCCAGCACCGATTGGATGCGGGAGGTGCCTGTTGGCTACAATGAGCAGTTCTTC.

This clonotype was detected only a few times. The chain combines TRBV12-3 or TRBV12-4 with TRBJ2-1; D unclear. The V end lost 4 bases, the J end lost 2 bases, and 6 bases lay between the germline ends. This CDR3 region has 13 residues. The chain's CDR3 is CASSSRPYNEQFF. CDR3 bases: TGTGCCAGCAGTTCCAGACCCTACAATGAGCAGTTCTTC.

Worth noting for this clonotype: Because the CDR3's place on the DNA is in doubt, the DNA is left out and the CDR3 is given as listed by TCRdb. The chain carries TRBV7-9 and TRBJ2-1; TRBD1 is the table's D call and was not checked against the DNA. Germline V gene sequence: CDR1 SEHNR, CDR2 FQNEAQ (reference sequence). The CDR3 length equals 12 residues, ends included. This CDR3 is CASSFGTGTEFF.

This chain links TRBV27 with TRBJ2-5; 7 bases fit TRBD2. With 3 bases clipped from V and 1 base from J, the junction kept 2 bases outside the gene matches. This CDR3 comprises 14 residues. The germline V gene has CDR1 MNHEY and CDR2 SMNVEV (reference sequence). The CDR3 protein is CASSFIAGQETQYF. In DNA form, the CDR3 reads TGTGCCAGCAGTTTTATAGCGGGCCAAGAGACCCAGTACTTC.

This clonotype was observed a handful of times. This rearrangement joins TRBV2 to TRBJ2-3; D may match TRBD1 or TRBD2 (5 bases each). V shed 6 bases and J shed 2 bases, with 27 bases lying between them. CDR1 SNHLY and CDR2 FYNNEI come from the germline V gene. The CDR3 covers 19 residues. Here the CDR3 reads CASRLEVGAGTPATDTQYF. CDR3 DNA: TGTGCCAGCAGACTGGAGGTGGGAGCCGGGACCCCTGCCACAGATACGCAGTATTTT.

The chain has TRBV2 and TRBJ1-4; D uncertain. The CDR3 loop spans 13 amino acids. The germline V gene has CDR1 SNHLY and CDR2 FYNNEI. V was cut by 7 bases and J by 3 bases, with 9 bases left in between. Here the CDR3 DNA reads TGTGCCAGCAAGGCCCCACCTAATGAAAAACTGTTTTTT. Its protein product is CASKAPPNEKLFF.

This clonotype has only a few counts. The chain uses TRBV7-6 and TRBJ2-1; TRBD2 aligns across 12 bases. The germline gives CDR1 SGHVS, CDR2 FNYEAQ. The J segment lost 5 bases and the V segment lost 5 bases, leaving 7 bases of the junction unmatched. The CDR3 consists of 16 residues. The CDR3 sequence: CASSPLRLAGDNEQFF. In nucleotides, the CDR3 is TGTGCCAGCAGCCCACTTCGACTAGCGGGAGACAATGAGCAGTTCTTC.

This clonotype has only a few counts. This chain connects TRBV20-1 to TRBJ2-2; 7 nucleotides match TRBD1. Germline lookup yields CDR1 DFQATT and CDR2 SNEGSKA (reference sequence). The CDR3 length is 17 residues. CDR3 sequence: CRVVPYAGTENTGELFF. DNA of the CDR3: TGCAGGGTGGTCCCATACGCCGGGACAGAGAACACCGGGGAGCTGTTTTTT.

CDR3 bases: TGCAGTGCCCTATCATTAAACAGGGGGAACGAGCAGTACTTC. As protein: CSALSLNRGNEQYF. The chain employs TRBV20-1 and TRBJ2-7, with 8 positions matching TRBD1. Trimming at V came to 6 bases and at J to 5 bases, leaving 12 bases not matched to a gene. The CDR3 contains 14 residues. Per germline, CDR1 DFQATT and CDR2 SNEGSKA (reference sequence).

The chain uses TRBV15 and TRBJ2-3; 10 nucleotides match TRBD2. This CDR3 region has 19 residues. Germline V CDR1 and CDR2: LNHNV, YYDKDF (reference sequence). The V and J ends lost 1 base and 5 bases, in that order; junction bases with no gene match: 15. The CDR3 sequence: CATSRGRFPAGGQEDTQYF. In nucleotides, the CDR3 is TGTGCCACCAGCAGAGGCCGGTTCCCAGCGGGGGGGCAGGAAGATACGCAGTATTTT. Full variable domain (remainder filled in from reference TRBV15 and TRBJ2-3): DAMVIQNPRYQVTQFGKPVTLSCSQTLNHNVMYWYQQKSSQAPKLLFHYYDKDFNNEADTPDNFQSRRPNTSFCFLDIRSPGLGDTAMYLCATSRGRFPAGGQEDTQYFGPGTRLTVL.

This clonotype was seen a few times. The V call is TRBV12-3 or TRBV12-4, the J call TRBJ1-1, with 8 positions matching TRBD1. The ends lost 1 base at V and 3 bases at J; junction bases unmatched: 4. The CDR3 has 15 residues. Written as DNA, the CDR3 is TGTGCCAGCAGTTTAGTACAGGGGGTATACACTGAAGCTTTCTTT. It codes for CASSLVQGVYTEAFF.

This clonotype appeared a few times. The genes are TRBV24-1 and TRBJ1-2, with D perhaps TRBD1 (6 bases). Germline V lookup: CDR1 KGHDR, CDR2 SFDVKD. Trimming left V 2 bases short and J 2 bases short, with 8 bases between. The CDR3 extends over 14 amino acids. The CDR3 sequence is CATSDYDRNYGYTF. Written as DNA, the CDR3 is TGTGCCACCAGTGATTACGACAGGAACTATGGCTACACCTTC.

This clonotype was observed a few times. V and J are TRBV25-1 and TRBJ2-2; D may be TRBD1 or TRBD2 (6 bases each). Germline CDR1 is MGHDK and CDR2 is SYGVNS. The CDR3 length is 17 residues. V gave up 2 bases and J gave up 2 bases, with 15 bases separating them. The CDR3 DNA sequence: TGTGCCAGCAGTGAAAGTTTGGAGGGGGTCAACACCGGGGAGCTGTTTTTT. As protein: CASSESLEGVNTGELFF.

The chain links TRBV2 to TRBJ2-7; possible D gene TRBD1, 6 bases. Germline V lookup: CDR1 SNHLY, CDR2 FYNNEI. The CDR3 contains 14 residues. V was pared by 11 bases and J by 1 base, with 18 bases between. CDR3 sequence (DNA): TGTGCCCTTCGCCAGGGGAGTGGGTCCTACGAGCAGTACTTC. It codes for CALRQGSGSYEQYF.

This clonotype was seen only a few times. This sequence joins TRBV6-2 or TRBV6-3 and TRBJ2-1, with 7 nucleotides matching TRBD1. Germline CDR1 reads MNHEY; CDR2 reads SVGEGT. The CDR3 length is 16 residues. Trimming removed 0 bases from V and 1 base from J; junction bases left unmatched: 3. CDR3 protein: CASSYSDRSSYNEQFF. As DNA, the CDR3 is TGTGCCAGCAGTTACTCGGACAGGTCATCCTACAATGAGCAGTTCTTC.

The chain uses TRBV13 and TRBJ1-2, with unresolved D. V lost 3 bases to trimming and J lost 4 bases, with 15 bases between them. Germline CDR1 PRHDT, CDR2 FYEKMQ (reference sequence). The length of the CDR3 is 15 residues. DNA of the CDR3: TGTGCCAGCAGCTTCGCCGACGGGTCGAGCTATGGCTACACCTTC. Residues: CASSFADGSSYGYTF.

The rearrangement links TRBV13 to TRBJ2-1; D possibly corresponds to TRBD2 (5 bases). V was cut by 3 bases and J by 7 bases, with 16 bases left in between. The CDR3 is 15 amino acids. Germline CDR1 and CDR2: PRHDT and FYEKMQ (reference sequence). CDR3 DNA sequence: TGTGCCAGCAGCTTCGCTAGCTACCCTACAAATGAGCAGTTCTTC. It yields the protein CASSFASYPTNEQFF.

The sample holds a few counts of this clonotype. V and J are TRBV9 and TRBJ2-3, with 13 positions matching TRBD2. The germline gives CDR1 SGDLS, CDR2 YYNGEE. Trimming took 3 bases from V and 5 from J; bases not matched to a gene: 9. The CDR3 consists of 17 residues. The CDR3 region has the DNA TGTGCCAGCAGCGCCCAACTAGCGGGGGGGCAGGAAGATACGCAGTATTTT. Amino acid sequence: CASSAQLAGGQEDTQYF.

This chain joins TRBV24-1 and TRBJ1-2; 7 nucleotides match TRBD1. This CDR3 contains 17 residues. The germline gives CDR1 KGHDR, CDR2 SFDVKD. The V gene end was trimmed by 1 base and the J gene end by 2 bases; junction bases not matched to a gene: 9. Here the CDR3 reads CATSDFSDSRGNYGYTF. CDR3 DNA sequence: TGTGCCACCAGTGATTTCTCGGATAGCAGGGGGAACTATGGCTACACCTTC.

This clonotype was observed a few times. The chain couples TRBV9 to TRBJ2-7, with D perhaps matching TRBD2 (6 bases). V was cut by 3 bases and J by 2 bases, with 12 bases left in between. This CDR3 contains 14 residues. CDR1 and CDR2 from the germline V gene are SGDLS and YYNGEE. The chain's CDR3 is CASSAIAETYEQYF. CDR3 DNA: TGTGCCAGCAGCGCAATAGCGGAGACCTACGAGCAGTACTTC.

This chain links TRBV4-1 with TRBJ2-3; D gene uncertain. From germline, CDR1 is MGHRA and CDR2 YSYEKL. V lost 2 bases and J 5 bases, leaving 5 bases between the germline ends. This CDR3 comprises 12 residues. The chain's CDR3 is CASSQNGDTQYF. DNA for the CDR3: TGCGCCAGCAGCCAAAATGGAGATACGCAGTATTTT.

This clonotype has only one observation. For the CDR3, the DNA is TGTGCCAGCAGTGACCCGACAGGGGGCGAGCAGTACTTC. This sequence encodes CASSDPTGGEQYF. The chain recombines TRBV2 with TRBJ2-7; 9 bases are shared with TRBD1. Germline-derived CDR1 and CDR2 are SNHLY and FYNNEI. The CDR3 covers 13 residues. V shed 3 bases, J shed 6 bases, and the junction held 3 bases outside the gene matches.